The rows below give T cell receptor beta chains drawn from one sample of a study of blood T cell repertoires in COVID-19. Clones were read by immunoSEQ multiplex PCR, and TCRdb kept only the in-frame ones, dropping some. This sample has approximately 290,000 clones; roughly 80% occur once, and the top ten carry more than 15%. Sequencing was carried out using peripheral blood. The receptors originated from a person between 70 and 80 years old with COVID-19, enrolled during active disease. CDR3s include the opening cysteine and the closing phenylalanine or tryptophan. Fields, in order: D gene, V gene, J gene, CDR3 protein. D genes are given only for firm matches.

d_gene: -; v_gene: TRBV5-8; j_gene: TRBJ2-3; CDR3aa: CASSLSRGLRSGTQYF
d_gene: -; v_gene: TRBV10-3; j_gene: TRBJ1-2; CDR3aa: CAITDKSPGGYTF
d_gene: TRBD1; v_gene: TRBV6-5; j_gene: TRBJ2-7; CDR3aa: CASSYDRGIYEQYF
d_gene: -; v_gene: TRBV9; j_gene: TRBJ2-3; CDR3aa: CASSVRGDYTDTQYF
d_gene: -; v_gene: TRBV5-4; j_gene: TRBJ2-1; CDR3aa: CASSFFLADEQFF
d_gene: -; v_gene: TRBV6-5; j_gene: TRBJ2-1; CDR3aa: CASKAITYNEQFF
d_gene: TRBD1; v_gene: TRBV6-2/TRBV6-3; j_gene: TRBJ1-5; CDR3aa: CASSYSDAGGNNQPQHF
d_gene: -; v_gene: TRBV19; j_gene: TRBJ1-1; CDR3aa: CASSIYGPGGTEAFF
d_gene: -; v_gene: TRBV7-9; j_gene: TRBJ1-5; CDR3aa: CASSFHSLGDQPQHF
d_gene: TRBD1; v_gene: TRBV2; j_gene: TRBJ2-3; CDR3aa: CASGQGEADTQYF
d_gene: TRBD2; v_gene: TRBV30; j_gene: TRBJ2-2; CDR3aa: CAWSGTSGRLAGELFF
d_gene: -; v_gene: TRBV6-1; j_gene: TRBJ2-4; CDR3aa: CASSEMGHLNIQYF
d_gene: TRBD2; v_gene: TRBV11-2; j_gene: TRBJ2-7; CDR3aa: CASRRERSSYEQYF
d_gene: TRBD2; v_gene: TRBV7-2; j_gene: TRBJ2-7; CDR3aa: CASRTGTTSGEQYF
d_gene: -; v_gene: TRBV19; j_gene: TRBJ1-6; CDR3aa: CASTPSGTNSPLHF
d_gene: TRBD1; v_gene: TRBV29-1; j_gene: TRBJ2-7; CDR3aa: CSVGKPGTGYEQYF
d_gene: TRBD1; v_gene: TRBV7-2; j_gene: TRBJ2-7; CDR3aa: CASSPDTGGNEQYF
d_gene: -; v_gene: TRBV18; j_gene: TRBJ2-3; CDR3aa: CASSPVDTQYF
d_gene: -; v_gene: TRBV6-2/TRBV6-3; j_gene: TRBJ1-1; CDR3aa: CASSDYPDTEAFF
d_gene: TRBD2; v_gene: TRBV7-2; j_gene: TRBJ2-3; CDR3aa: CASSLARGGTDTQYF
d_gene: -; v_gene: TRBV4-3; j_gene: TRBJ1-2; CDR3aa: CASSQDTGSPLDGYTF
d_gene: -; v_gene: TRBV21-1; j_gene: TRBJ2-3; CDR3aa: CASSTGQRSTDTQYF
d_gene: -; v_gene: TRBV15; j_gene: TRBJ1-4; CDR3aa: CATSRAGRREGEKLFF
d_gene: -; v_gene: TRBV28; j_gene: TRBJ1-6; CDR3aa: CASTKLGASPLHF
d_gene: -; v_gene: TRBV6-6; j_gene: TRBJ1-6; CDR3aa: CASEASGRSPLHF
d_gene: TRBD1; v_gene: TRBV5-6; j_gene: TRBJ1-5; CDR3aa: CASSSGTARNQPQHF